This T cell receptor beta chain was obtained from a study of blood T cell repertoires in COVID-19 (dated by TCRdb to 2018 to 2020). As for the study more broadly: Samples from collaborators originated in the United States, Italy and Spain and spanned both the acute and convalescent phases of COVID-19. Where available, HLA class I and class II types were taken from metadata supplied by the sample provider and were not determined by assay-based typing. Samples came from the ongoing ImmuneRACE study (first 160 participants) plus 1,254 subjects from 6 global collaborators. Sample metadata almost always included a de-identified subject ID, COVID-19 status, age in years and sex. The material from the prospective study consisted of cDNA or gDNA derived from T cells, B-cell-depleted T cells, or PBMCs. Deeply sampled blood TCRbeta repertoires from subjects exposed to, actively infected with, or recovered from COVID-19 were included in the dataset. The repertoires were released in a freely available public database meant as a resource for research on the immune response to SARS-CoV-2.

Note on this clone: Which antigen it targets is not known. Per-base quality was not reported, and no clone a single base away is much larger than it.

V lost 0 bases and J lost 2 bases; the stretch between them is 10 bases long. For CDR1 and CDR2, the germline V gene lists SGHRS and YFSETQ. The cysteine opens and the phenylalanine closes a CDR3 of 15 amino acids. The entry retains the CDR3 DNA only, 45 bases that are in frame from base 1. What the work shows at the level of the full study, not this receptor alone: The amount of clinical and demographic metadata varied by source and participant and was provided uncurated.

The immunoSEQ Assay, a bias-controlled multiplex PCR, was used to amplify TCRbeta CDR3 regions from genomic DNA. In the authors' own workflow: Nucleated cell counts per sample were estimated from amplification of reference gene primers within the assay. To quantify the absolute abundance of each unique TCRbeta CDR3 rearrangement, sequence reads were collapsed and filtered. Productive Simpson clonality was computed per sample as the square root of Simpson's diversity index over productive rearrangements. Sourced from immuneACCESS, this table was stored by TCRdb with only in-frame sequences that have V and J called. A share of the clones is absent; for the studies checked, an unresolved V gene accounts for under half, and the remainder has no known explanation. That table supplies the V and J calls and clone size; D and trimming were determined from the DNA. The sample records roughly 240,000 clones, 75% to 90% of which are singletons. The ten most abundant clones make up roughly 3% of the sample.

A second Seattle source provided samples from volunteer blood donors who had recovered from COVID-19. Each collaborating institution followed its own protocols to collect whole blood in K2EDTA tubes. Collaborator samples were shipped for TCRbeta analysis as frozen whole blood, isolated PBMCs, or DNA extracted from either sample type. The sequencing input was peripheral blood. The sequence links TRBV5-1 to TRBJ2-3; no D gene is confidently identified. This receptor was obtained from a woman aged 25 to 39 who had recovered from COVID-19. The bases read TGCGCCAGCAGCTTGGTGGCCAGGCCCACAGATACGCAGTATTTT. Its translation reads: CASSLVARPTDTQYF.